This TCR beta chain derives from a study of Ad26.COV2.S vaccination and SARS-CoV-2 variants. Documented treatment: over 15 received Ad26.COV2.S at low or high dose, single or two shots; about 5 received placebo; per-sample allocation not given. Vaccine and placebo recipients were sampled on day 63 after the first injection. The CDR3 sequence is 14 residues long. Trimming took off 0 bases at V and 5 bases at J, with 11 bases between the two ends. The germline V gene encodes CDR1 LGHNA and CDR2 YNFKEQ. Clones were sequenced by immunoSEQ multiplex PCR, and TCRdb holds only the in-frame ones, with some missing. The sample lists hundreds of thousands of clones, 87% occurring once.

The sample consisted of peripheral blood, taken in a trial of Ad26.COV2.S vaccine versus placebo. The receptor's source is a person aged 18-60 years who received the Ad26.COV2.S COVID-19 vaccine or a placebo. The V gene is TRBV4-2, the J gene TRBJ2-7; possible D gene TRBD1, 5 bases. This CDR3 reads CASSQEAQGNEQYF. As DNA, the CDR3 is TGTGCCAGCAGCCAAGAAGCCCAGGGAAACGAGCAGTACTTC.